This is a list of T cell receptor beta chains from one sample in a study of T-cell memory formation after mild COVID-19. Each CDR3 protein gets one entry after TCRdb re-called the 5' RACE reads with MiXCR. The sample consists of about 400,000 distinct CDR3 sequences, roughly a quarter of them appearing once. Sequencing was performed on PBMCs or a T cell subset sorted from them (not recorded which). The receptors come from an adult woman who had mild COVID-19 (a few samples of this study predate the infection). Cell type and time point are not known. The CDR3 runs from the conserved cysteine through the conserved F or W. A D gene is named only where the DNA matches it firmly. Size is stated for part of the rows, as once, few or many counts, or as a class when the clone is expanded.

clone size: -
CDR3 length: 14
V gene: TRBV3-1
J gene: TRBJ2-5
D gene: -
CDR3 DNA: TGTGCCAGCAGCCAACGGACTGCTCGGGGGACCCAGTACTTC
CDR3 protein: CASSQRTARGTQYF

clone size: -
CDR3 length: 15
V gene: TRBV7-2
J gene: TRBJ2-6
D gene: -
CDR3 DNA: TGTGCCAGCAGCTCTATGGACTCTGGGGCCAACGTCCTGACTTTC
CDR3 protein: CASSSMDSGANVLTF

clone size: -
CDR3 length: 15
V gene: TRBV24-1
J gene: TRBJ2-3
D gene: -
CDR3 DNA: TGTGCCACCAGTACCAGCAAGGGGACCACAGATACGCAGTATTTT
CDR3 protein: CATSTSKGTTDTQYF

clone size: few
CDR3 length: 13
V gene: TRBV5-6
J gene: TRBJ1-2
D gene: -
CDR3 DNA: TGTGCCAGCAGCTTGGACAGGGTAGATGGCTACACCTTC
CDR3 protein: CASSLDRVDGYTF

clone size: few
CDR3 length: 15
V gene: TRBV11-3
J gene: TRBJ2-1
D gene: TRBD1
CDR3 DNA: TGTGCCAGCAGCTGGGGACAGGGGACCTACAATGAGCAGTTCTTC
CDR3 protein: CASSWGQGTYNEQFF

clone size: few
CDR3 length: 14
V gene: TRBV5-1
J gene: TRBJ2-1
D gene: -
CDR3 DNA: TGCGCCAGCAGCTCTGACCCTTCCGGGTATGAGCAGTTCTTC
CDR3 protein: CASSSDPSGYEQFF

clone size: -
CDR3 length: 15
V gene: TRBV7-9
J gene: TRBJ1-1
D gene: -
CDR3 DNA: TGTGCCAGCAGACACGACCACAGGGTAGACACTGAAGCTTTCTTT
CDR3 protein: CASRHDHRVDTEAFF

clone size: few
CDR3 length: 15
V gene: TRBV7-9
J gene: TRBJ1-2
D gene: -
CDR3 DNA: TGTGCCAGCAGCTTAGGGCAGCTGGCTGTCTATGGCTACACCTTC
CDR3 protein: CASSLGQLAVYGYTF

clone size: few
CDR3 length: 14
V gene: TRBV4-1
J gene: TRBJ2-5
D gene: -
CDR3 DNA: TGCGCCAGCAGCCAAGGCGGCGCAGAGGAGACCCAGTACTTC
CDR3 protein: CASSQGGAEETQYF

clone size: -
CDR3 length: 17
V gene: TRBV19
J gene: TRBJ2-7
D gene: TRBD2
CDR3 DNA: TGTGCCAGTAGTGGTGGACTAGCGGGAGTTAAGACCTACGAGCAGTACTTC
CDR3 protein: CASSGGLAGVKTYEQYF

clone size: -
CDR3 length: 13
V gene: TRBV24-1
J gene: TRBJ1-1
D gene: -
CDR3 DNA: TGTGCCACCAGTGATGGGACAAGCACTGAAGCTTTCTTT
CDR3 protein: CATSDGTSTEAFF

clone size: few
CDR3 length: 12
V gene: TRBV29-1
J gene: TRBJ1-1
D gene: -
CDR3 DNA: TGCAGCGTTGAGCTCGTGGGAAATGAAGCTTTCTTT
CDR3 protein: CSVELVGNEAFF

clone size: -
CDR3 length: 15
V gene: TRBV6-2/TRBV6-3
J gene: TRBJ2-7
D gene: TRBD2
CDR3 DNA: TGTGCCAGCAGACGCCGCGGGGGGGGCGCGTACGAGCAGTACTTC
CDR3 protein: CASRRRGGGAYEQYF

clone size: few
CDR3 length: 13
V gene: TRBV12-3/TRBV12-4
J gene: TRBJ1-5
D gene: -
CDR3 DNA: TGTGCCAGCAGTTTTGGGGGCGGTCAGCCCCAGCATTTT
CDR3 protein: CASSFGGGQPQHF

clone size: few
CDR3 length: 16
V gene: TRBV30
J gene: TRBJ1-2
D gene: -
CDR3 DNA: TGTGCCTGGAGTGTTTTGTCCGCCTATACGAACTATGGCTACACCTTC
CDR3 protein: CAWSVLSAYTNYGYTF

clone size: -
CDR3 length: 14
V gene: TRBV9
J gene: TRBJ2-7
D gene: -
CDR3 DNA: TGTGCCAGCAGCCAAACCGGGCCCGGGGACGAGCAGTACTTC
CDR3 protein: CASSQTGPGDEQYF

clone size: -
CDR3 length: 15
V gene: TRBV4-1
J gene: TRBJ2-7
D gene: TRBD1
CDR3 DNA: TGCGCCAGCAGCCAAACCGAAGAGGGTCGGGACAGAGCAACCTTC
CDR3 protein: CASSQTEEGRDRATF

clone size: -
CDR3 length: 16
V gene: TRBV24-1
J gene: TRBJ2-3
D gene: -
CDR3 DNA: TGTGCCACCAGTGATTTGCAGACTGTGGGCGCAGATACGCAGTATTTT
CDR3 protein: CATSDLQTVGADTQYF